This paragraph reports one TCR beta chain. Its target antigen remains unknown. The record has no base qualities; no much larger clone is one base away. This CDR3 is also generated by other DNA sequences in the sample. CDR1 and CDR2 are read off the germline V gene as MNHEY and SVGAGI. The CDR3 runs 13 residues from the cysteine to the phenylalanine. Kept here is only the CDR3 DNA, which spans 39 bases and is read in frame from base 1. V loses 2 bases, J loses 1 base, and the germline ends lie 5 bases apart. These data are taken from a study of siplizumab effects on memory and regulatory T cells (dated by TCRdb to between 2018 and 2021). As for the study more broadly: The study examined how the anti-CD2 antibody siplizumab affects alloreactive T-cell subsets in allogeneic mixed lymphocyte reactions built from human PBMCs.

The library was built by means of the immunoSEQ multiplex PCR assay. Each sample had some 94,000 TCR templates assayed by the deep sequencing platform. Genomic DNA extracted from sorted T cells was used for TCRbeta CDR3 sequencing. The published analysis was carried out like this. Clonal analysis of TCRbeta CDR3 data was done in the R programming language. Alloreactive CD4+ and CD8+ clones were identified by comparing unstimulated samples to CFSE-low samples taken after the reaction. By matching sequences to the repertoires of sorted unstimulated Treg and non-Treg cells, each alloreactive CD4+ clone was assigned a regulatory or non-regulatory origin. Drawn from immuneACCESS, this table holds only the in-frame rearrangements with V and J called that TCRdb kept. Clones are partly lost; checked studies trace under half to an unresolved V gene and leave the rest unexplained. V, J and clone size reflect that table, while D and trimming were determined from the DNA. Present in this sample are some 100,000 clones, roughly 93% of which were seen just once. Together, the top ten hold about 6.7% of the sample.

Overall results and qualifications from the work: Roughly 80-95% of proliferating CD4+ or CD8+ clones could not be assigned a naive or memory phenotype. In reactions with siplizumab, an average of approximately 70% of mappable alloreactive CD4+ clones were Treg-derived, compared with 26.9% in control reactions. Because sequences at frequencies below about 10^-5 were poorly captured, only a minor fraction of alloreactive clones could be mapped back to unstimulated subsets. Unstimulated naive T cells appeared to be more diverse than memory T cells, and naive cells seemed to make a substantial contribution to the alloresponse. Whether proliferating Tregs from siplizumab cultures actually had suppressive function was not functionally confirmed. The cumulative frequency of alloreactive sequences traceable to unstimulated CD4+ memory T cells was significantly reduced by siplizumab.

Sorted unstimulated T cells and proliferating T cells recovered from mixed lymphocyte reactions were subjected to TCRbeta CDR3 sequencing. Fresh whole blood from approximately ten HLA-typed healthy donors was used to isolate PBMCs. This clonotype was sampled from a human donor in good health. Material for sequencing was CD8+ T cells sorted from blood. The chain couples TRBV6-5 to TRBJ1-1; the D gene cannot be named for sure. The DNA is as follows: TGTGCCAGCAGTTACGGCGGGAACACTGAAGCTTTCTTT. This translates into CASSYGGNTEAFF.